The 10 T cell receptor beta chains below all came from one sample that was sequenced in a study of Ad26.COV2.S vaccination and SARS-CoV-2 variants. The treatment: 15 to 20 received Ad26.COV2.S at low or high dose, single or two shots; 5 received placebo; per-sample allocation not given. Sampling occurred on day 63 after the first vaccine or placebo injection. Libraries were prepared by immunoSEQ multiplex PCR; TCRdb keeps only in-frame clonotypes and omits some of them. Here the sample spans about 350,000 clones, around 86% being singletons. The sample here was peripheral blood, taken in a trial of Ad26.COV2.S vaccine versus placebo. The source is a person between 18 and 60 years old who received the Ad26.COV2.S COVID-19 vaccine or a placebo.

The genes are TRBV9 and TRBJ1-2; D is uncertain. CDR3 length equals 15 residues. Trimming left V 3 bases short and J 6 bases short, with 18 bases between. In germline, CDR1 is SGDLS, CDR2 YYNGEE. DNA of the CDR3: TGTGCCAGCAGCGACCTGTCTAGATGGGAACATGGCTACACCTTC. Translated, it gives CASSDLSRWEHGYTF.

DNA of the CDR3: TGCGCCAGCAGCCCAGACCCGGATCTAAATTCACCCCTCCACTTT. The encoded protein is CASSPDPDLNSPLHF. The chain recombines TRBV5-1 with TRBJ1-6; D is undetermined. The CDR3 covers 15 residues. The V end was cut by 4 bases, the J end by 7 bases, with 15 bases between. Per the germline V gene, CDR1 is SGHRS and CDR2 is YFSETQ. The whole variable domain, filled in from reference TRBV5-1 and TRBJ1-6, reads KAGVTQTPRYLIKTRGQQVTLSCSPISGHRSVSWYQQTPGQGLQFLFEYFSETQRNKGNFPGRFSGRQFSNSRSEMNVSTLELGDSALYLCASSPDPDLNSPLHFGNGTRLTVT.

This chain uses TRBV5-4 with TRBJ1-3, with D perhaps matching TRBD1 (5 bases). The CDR3 has 13 residues. With 4 bases removed from V and 3 bases from J, the gap between germline ends came to 8 bases. The V gene's germline CDR1 is SGHNT and CDR2 YYREEE (reference sequence). CDR3 nucleotides: TGTGCCAGCAGCCAAGGGGTTGGAAACACCATATATTTT. Translated, it gives CASSQGVGNTIYF.

V gene TRBV5-6 combines with J gene TRBJ1-2, with D possibly being TRBD1 (5 bases). In germline, CDR1 is SGHDT, CDR2 YYEEEE. V was pared by 4 bases and J by 5 bases, with 9 bases between. The CDR3 covers 12 residues. The CDR3: CASSQGVYGYTF. CDR3 in DNA: TGTGCCAGCAGCCAAGGGGTATATGGCTACACCTTC.

The CDR3 loop is CASSLGQAAGHQPQHF. As DNA, the CDR3 is TGTGCCAGCAGCTTAGGGCAGGCGGCCGGGCATCAGCCCCAGCATTTT. This chain uses TRBV7-6 with TRBJ1-5; D ambiguous. Germline CDR1 and CDR2: SGHVS and FNYEAQ. V lost 1 base and J 5 bases, leaving 15 bases between the germline ends. The CDR3 contains 16 residues.

The chain employs TRBV9 and TRBJ1-1; TRBD1 is a possible D gene (5 bases). The V and J ends lost 6 bases and 0 bases respectively, with 9 bases between them. Germline V gene sequence: CDR1 SGDLS, CDR2 YYNGEE. This CDR3 has 13 residues. DNA for the CDR3: TGTGCCAGCATGGGGCAAATGAACACTGAAGCTTTCTTT. Encoded protein: CASMGQMNTEAFF.

The J gene is TRBJ1-5, the V gene TRBV7-9, with TRBD1 as a possible D gene (5 bases). CDR1 SEHNR and CDR2 FQNEAQ come from the germline V gene (reference sequence). Deletions cut 2 bases from V and 0 bases from J, with 8 bases between. This CDR3 contains 15 residues. The DNA of the CDR3 is TGTGCCAGCAGCTTAACGGGGGATAGCAATCAGCCCCAGCATTTT. Residues: CASSLTGDSNQPQHF. Variable domain in full (rest from reference TRBV7-9 and TRBJ1-5): DTGVSQNPRHKITKRGQNVTFRCDPISEHNRLYWYRQTLGQGPEFLTYFQNEAQLEKSRLLSDRFSAERPKGSFSTLEIQRTEQGDSAMYLCASSLTGDSNQPQHFGDGTRLSIL.

The chain is built from TRBV6-2 or TRBV6-3 and TRBJ2-5; weak D call: TRBD1 (5 bases). The V end lost 1 base, the J end lost 3 bases, and 9 bases lay between the germline ends. The CDR3 runs 14 residues. Germline values: CDR1 MNHEY, CDR2 SVGEGT. CDR3 protein: CASSYLDRKETQYF. The DNA of the CDR3 is TGTGCCAGCAGTTACTTAGACAGAAAAGAGACCCAGTACTTC.

Turning to this clone: The identical CDR3 is also encoded by other nucleotide sequences in the sample. The V gene is TRBV27, the J gene TRBJ2-1; no definite D call. The CDR3 has 12 residues. Germline-derived CDR1 and CDR2 are MNHEY and SMNVEV (reference sequence). Trimming removed 2 bases at V and 4 bases at J, with 3 bases between. The CDR3 DNA is TGTGCCAGCAGTTTAACGTACAATGAGCAGTTCTTC. Its translation: CASSLTYNEQFF.

V usage is TRBV7-8 and J usage is TRBJ2-5; 8 bases match TRBD2. With 5 bases clipped from V and 1 base from J, the junction kept 6 bases outside the gene matches. Germline assignment: CDR1 SGHVS and CDR2 FQNEAQ. The CDR3 loop spans 15 amino acids. CDR3 loop: CASSPGGVLQETQYF. The CDR3 bases are TGTGCCAGCAGCCCGGGGGGGGTCCTCCAAGAGACCCAGTACTTC.